One sample yielded the 22 T cell receptor beta chains listed below, sequenced in a study of blood T cell repertoires in COVID-19. Method: immunoSEQ multiplex PCR; TCRdb's copy keeps in-frame clones and lacks some. The profile covers 150,000 to 200,000 clones, with approximately 80% appearing a single time and approximately 10% taken by the ten largest. The sample comprised PBMCs or T cells enriched from blood (not recorded which). The receptors originated from a man aged 45-65 years who had recovered from COVID-19.

The chain employs TRBV6-5 and TRBJ1-2; 8 nucleotides line up with TRBD1. V trimming: 6 bases; J trimming: 4 bases; junction bases outside the gene matches: 4. The CDR3 is made up of 13 amino acids. The V gene's germline CDR1 is MNHEY and CDR2 SVGAGI. For the CDR3, the DNA is TGTGCCAGCAGGGGACAGGCCACCTATGGCTACACCTTC. Protein sequence: CASRGQATYGYTF.

This clone was observed a handful of times. V usage is TRBV28 and J usage is TRBJ1-1; TRBD1 might be the D (5 bases). Germline loops: CDR1 MDHEN, CDR2 SYDVKM. The CDR3 covers 15 residues. V lost 4 bases to trimming and J lost 5 bases, with 17 bases between them. Here the CDR3 reads CASSYLVGGGTEAFF. The CDR3 DNA reads TGTGCCAGCAGTTATTTGGTCGGGGGAGGGACTGAAGCTTTCTTT. The whole variable domain, filled in from reference TRBV28 and TRBJ1-1, reads DVKVTQSSRYLVKRTGEKVFLECVQDMDHENMFWYRQDPGLGLRLIYFSYDVKMKEKGDIPEGYSVSREKKERFSLILESASTNQTSMYLCASSYLVGGGTEAFFGQGTRLTVV.

A note on this clone: Compared with germline, one end of the junction differs, possibly owing to a read error. The chain carries TRBV19 and TRBJ2-3; a weak D match, TRBD2 (6 bases). The CDR3 sequence is 13 residues long. Germline CDR1 LNHDA, CDR2 SQIVND (reference sequence). CDR3 nucleotide sequence: TGTGCCAGTAGTATCGCTGGGGAGGTCCTTCCCTCCTTT. Protein sequence: CASSIAGEVLPSF.

This chain uses TRBV6-5 with TRBJ1-1, with D tentatively TRBD1 (6 bases). Looked up from germline, CDR1 is MNHEY and CDR2 is SVGAGI. V was clipped by 10 bases and J by 4 bases, with 16 bases between them. The CDR3 is made up of 13 amino acids. The CDR3: CATKISGVTEAFF. CDR3 nucleotides: TGTGCCACCAAGATTTCAGGGGTCACTGAAGCTTTCTTT.

This clone was seen just once. This rearrangement joins TRBV27 to TRBJ2-7; D may be TRBD1 (5 bases). V lost 3 bases to trimming and J lost 4 bases, with 19 bases between them. CDR3 length: 16 residues. CDR1 MNHEY and CDR2 SMNVEV come from the germline V gene (reference sequence). CDR3 sequence (DNA): TGTGCCAGCAGTTTCCAGGGTAATCCCCCTTTGTACGAGCAGTACTTC. Protein: CASSFQGNPPLYEQYF.

The chain is built from TRBV10-3 and TRBJ1-4; 9 nucleotides align to TRBD1. Trimming at V came to 7 bases and at J to 8 bases, leaving 8 bases not matched to a gene. Germline V gene lookup returns CDR1 ENHRY and CDR2 SYGVKD. CDR3 length equals 14 residues. The CDR3: CAIKPGQGLEKLFF. The CDR3 DNA sequence: TGTGCCATCAAGCCGGGACAGGGTTTAGAAAAACTGTTTTTT.

The genes are TRBV5-4 and TRBJ2-5, with 7 bases matching TRBD1. Germline CDR1 and CDR2: SGHNT and YYREEE (reference sequence). The CDR3 runs 14 residues. With 4 bases clipped from V and 5 bases from J, the junction kept 8 bases outside the gene matches. CDR3 residues: CASSARQGPETQYF. The DNA for the CDR3 is TGTGCCAGCAGCGCCCGACAGGGTCCTGAGACCCAGTACTTC.

This clone was counted between two and nine times. The chain is built from TRBV10-1 and TRBJ2-2; D might be TRBD1 (6 bases). Germline V gene data show CDR1 as WNHNN and CDR2 as SYGVQD (reference sequence). This CDR3 is built from 14 residues. Trimming left V 7 bases short and J 1 base short, with 10 bases between. The CDR3 region has the DNA TGCGCCAGCATCCCGACAGGGAACACCGGGGAGCTGTTTTTT. Its protein product is CASIPTGNTGELFF.

V is TRBV2 and J is TRBJ2-1; D gene ambiguous. The length of the CDR3 is 13 residues. Germline CDR1 SNHLY, CDR2 FYNNEI. With 2 bases removed from V and 8 bases from J, the gap between germline ends came to 10 bases. CDR3 sequence reads: CASSELESDEQFF. CDR3 DNA: TGTGCCAGCAGTGAACTAGAATCCGATGAGCAGTTCTTC.

V usage is TRBV6-4 and J usage is TRBJ2-1, with 9 bases fitting TRBD2. CDR3 length equals 14 residues. V lost 10 bases to trimming and J lost 0 bases; unmatched junction nucleotides: 4. Germline CDR1 and CDR2: MRHNA and SNTAGT. CDR3 nucleotides: TGTGCCACCCGGCGGGGGGGCTCCTACAATGAGCAGTTCTTC. This translates into CATRRGGSYNEQFF.

J is TRBJ2-2 and V is TRBV7-3; D uncertain. The CDR3 loop spans 17 amino acids. V gave up 5 bases and J gave up 0 bases, with 16 bases separating them. Germline-derived CDR1 and CDR2 are SGHTA and FQGTGA. Written as DNA, the CDR3 is TGTGCCAGCAGCCCGACACCTACAAACGCGAACACCGGGGAGCTGTTTTTT. Its protein product is CASSPTPTNANTGELFF.

The chain uses TRBV5-1 and TRBJ2-5, with TRBD1 as a possible D gene (5 bases). V was clipped by 5 bases and J by 0 bases, with 14 bases between them. CDR1 SGHRS and CDR2 YFSETQ come from the germline V gene. This CDR3 is built from 15 residues. CDR3 sequence (DNA): TGCGCCAGCAGATCCGCAGCAGGGTACCAAGAGACCCAGTACTTC. Its protein is CASRSAAGYQETQYF.

This chain links TRBV5-1 with TRBJ1-1; 7 bases match TRBD1. CDR3 length: 13 residues. Germline values: CDR1 SGHRS, CDR2 YFSETQ. With V trimmed by 5 bases and J by 1 base, 2 bases remained unmatched. The CDR3 sequence is CASSQGGNTEAFF. The CDR3 region has the DNA TGCGCCAGCAGTCAGGGGGGGAACACTGAAGCTTTCTTT.

The CDR3 here is CASSQGALDTDTQYF. The CDR3 DNA reads TGCGCCAGCAGCCAGGGGGCCTTGGACACAGATACGCAGTATTTT. The chain employs TRBV4-1 and TRBJ2-3; tentatively, D is TRBD1 (6 bases). Per the germline V gene, CDR1 is MGHRA and CDR2 is YSYEKL. V lost 3 bases to trimming and J lost 2 bases, with 12 bases between them. CDR3 size: 15 residues.

In its sample, this clone was seen a few times. The chain couples TRBV3-1 (or the pseudogene TRBV3-2) to TRBJ2-7, with 10 positions matching TRBD2. The germline CDR1 and CDR2 sequences are LGHDT and YNNKEL (reference sequence). V lost 2 bases, J lost 2 bases, and 3 bases stayed unmatched. The CDR3 has 15 residues. In DNA form, the CDR3 reads TGTGCCAGCAGCCAATCTAGCGGGAGAACCTACGAGCAGTACTTC. Residues: CASSQSSGRTYEQYF.

The V call is TRBV11-2, the J call TRBJ1-1; unclear D gene. The CDR3 is made up of 12 amino acids. The V gene's germline CDR1 is SGHAT and CDR2 FQNNGV. The CDR3 reads CVSWPGYTEAFF. The CDR3 DNA reads as TGTGTTAGCTGGCCGGGATACACTGAAGCTTTCTTT.

The chain uses TRBV27 and TRBJ1-4, with D perhaps matching TRBD1 (5 bases). Germline-derived CDR1 and CDR2 are MNHEY and SMNVEV (reference sequence). This CDR3 comprises 15 residues. V lost 5 bases and J lost 2, with 12 bases in between. For the CDR3, the DNA is TGTGCCAGCAGTCCGTGGGGGAGGACTAATGAAAAACTGTTTTTT. Protein sequence: CASSPWGRTNEKLFF. Based on the CDR3 plus reference TRBV27 and TRBJ1-4, the full variable domain is EAQVTQNPRYLITVTGKKLTVTCSQNMNHEYMSWYRQDPGLGLRQIYYSMNVEVTDKGDVPEGYKVSRKEKRNFPLILESPSPNQTSLYFCASSPWGRTNEKLFFGSGTQLSVL.

This clone was detected only a few times. The V and J genes are TRBV7-9 and TRBJ1-5; no clear D. Per germline, CDR1 SEHNR and CDR2 FQNEAQ (reference sequence). The V end lost 3 bases, the J end lost 9 bases, and 9 bases lay between the germline ends. The length of the CDR3 is 12 residues. CDR3 in amino acids: CASSLSRGPQHF. Here the CDR3 DNA reads TGTGCCAGCAGCTTGTCCCGGGGGCCCCAGCATTTT.

The rearrangement links TRBV11-2 to TRBJ2-5; possible D gene TRBD2, 6 bases. The CDR3 runs 16 residues. Per germline, CDR1 SGHAT and CDR2 FQNNGV. The V end lost 1 base, the J end lost 5 bases, and 17 bases lay between the germline ends. The CDR3 sequence is CASSLGGAGTGETQYF. The DNA of the CDR3 is TGTGCCAGCAGCTTAGGAGGGGCGGGAACTGGCGAGACCCAGTACTTC.

This clone was counted between two and nine times. The V gene is TRBV7-3, the J gene TRBJ2-1, with 13 bases aligning to TRBD2. After removal of 5 bases from V and 4 bases from J, the junction contained 11 bases not matched to a gene. Germline-derived CDR1 and CDR2 are SGHTA and FQGTGA. The CDR3 contains 18 residues. The CDR3 spells CASSLGLAGDGGYNEQFF. The DNA for the CDR3 is TGTGCCAGCAGCCTAGGACTAGCGGGAGACGGAGGATACAATGAGCAGTTCTTC.

The chain uses TRBV7-2 and TRBJ2-1, with 8 bases aligning to TRBD1. Germline CDR1 reads SGHTA; CDR2 reads FQGNSA. V dropped 5 bases and J dropped 7; count of bases not matched to a gene: 7. CDR3 length: 14 amino acids. The CDR3 loop reads CASSSRTGYNEQFF. In DNA, the CDR3 is TGTGCCAGCAGCAGCAGGACAGGGTATAATGAGCAGTTCTTC.

The gene calls are TRBV18 and TRBJ2-6; 9 bases are shared with TRBD1. Germline CDR1 and CDR2: KGHSH and LQKENI. J gave up 4 bases and V 4 bases, and 20 bases lay outside the gene matches. The CDR3 consists of 21 residues. CDR3 region: CASSLFTASGTGTTGANVLTF. Written as DNA, the CDR3 is TGTGCCAGCTCACTATTTACCGCCTCCGGGACAGGGACTACCGGGGCCAACGTCCTGACTTTC.